These 29 T cell receptor beta chains originate from one sample sequenced in a study of technical replicates of blood from several donors. The method was immunoSEQ multiplex PCR; TCRdb's version includes in-frame clones alone and lacks a portion of them. The sample records tens of thousands of clones, roughly four fifths being singletons. Sequenced: PBMCs. These receptors were obtained from a human donor in good health. Some clones in this sample may be carry-over from other donors' samples.

The rearrangement uses TRBV30 and TRBJ1-5; D is undetermined. This CDR3 spans 14 amino acids. With 0 bases removed from V and 1 base from J, the gap between germline ends came to 7 bases. Germline V gives CDR1 GTSNPN, CDR2 SVGIG (reference sequence). CDR3 protein: CAWSVQASNQPQHF. Here the CDR3 DNA reads TGTGCCTGGAGTGTCCAGGCAAGCAATCAGCCCCAGCATTTT.

This clone was found many times. The chain is built from TRBV27 and TRBJ2-7; tentatively, D is TRBD2 (5 bases). In germline, CDR1 is MNHEY, CDR2 SMNVEV (reference sequence). The CDR3 has 14 residues. Trimming removed 3 bases from V and 1 base from J, with 10 bases in between. DNA of the CDR3: TGTGCCAGCAGTTTTGCGGGTCCTTCCTACGAGCAGTACTTC. Translation gives CASSFAGPSYEQYF.

The chain couples TRBV4-1 to TRBJ2-7; 7 bases map to TRBD1. The CDR3 totals 18 residues. Trimming removed 0 bases from V and 3 bases from J; junction bases left unmatched: 14. Germline loops: CDR1 MGHRA, CDR2 YSYEKL. The CDR3 protein is CASSQDSPGDSILYEQYF. CDR3 sequence (DNA): TGCGCCAGCAGCCAAGATTCCCCTGGGGACAGCATTCTCTACGAGCAGTACTTC.

This clone was detected a few times. This chain uses TRBV5-4 with TRBJ1-1; 9 bases fit TRBD1. The length of the CDR3 is 13 residues. With V trimmed by 4 bases and J by 4 bases, 2 bases remained unmatched. Per the germline V gene, CDR1 is SGHNT and CDR2 is YYREEE (reference sequence). The CDR3 sequence is CASSTTGGTEAFF. Written as DNA, the CDR3 is TGTGCCAGCAGCACGACAGGGGGCACTGAAGCTTTCTTT.

The chain has TRBV2 and TRBJ2-2; tentative D call: TRBD1 (5 bases). Germline V gene data show CDR1 as SNHLY and CDR2 as FYNNEI. The V end was cut by 7 bases, the J end by 3 bases, with 15 bases between. The CDR3 spans 15 residues. DNA of the CDR3: TGTGCCAGCATCGGAACAGGTTGGGACACCGGGGAGCTGTTTTTT. It translates to CASIGTGWDTGELFF.

The chain combines TRBV27 with TRBJ1-2, with a possible D match to TRBD1 (5 bases). CDR3 length equals 14 residues. Germline V gives CDR1 MNHEY, CDR2 SMNVEV (reference sequence). V was shortened by 4 bases and J by 3 bases, with 12 bases between the two germline ends. The CDR3 here is CASSSAGLDYGYTF. CDR3 sequence (DNA): TGTGCCAGCAGTTCCGCAGGGCTAGACTATGGCTACACCTTC.

This chain uses TRBV19 with TRBJ2-7, with 14 bases aligning to TRBD2. CDR3 length: 16 residues. Germline CDR1 reads LNHDA; CDR2 reads SQIVND (reference sequence). With V trimmed by 5 bases and J by 5 bases, 8 bases remained unmatched. CDR3 sequence (DNA): TGTGCCAGTAGTCCCCTAGGGGGACTAGCGGGGGACGAGCAGTACTTC. This translates into CASSPLGGLAGDEQYF.

There are a few counts of this clone. This chain links TRBV5-1 with TRBJ1-6; D not resolved. V dropped 4 bases and J dropped 7 bases, with 15 bases sitting between them. The CDR3 spans 15 residues. From germline, CDR1 is SGHRS and CDR2 YFSETQ. The CDR3, as DNA: TGCGCCAGCAGCAACAGCGGAGGGCAGAATTCACCCCTCCACTTT. It is translated as CASSNSGGQNSPLHF. The entire variable domain, with the rest obtained from reference TRBV5-1 and TRBJ1-6, is as follows: KAGVTQTPRYLIKTRGQQVTLSCSPISGHRSVSWYQQTPGQGLQFLFEYFSETQRNKGNFPGRFSGRQFSNSRSEMNVSTLELGDSALYLCASSNSGGQNSPLHFGNGTRLTVT.

A note on this clone: Sequence at one end of the junction differs from germline and may be a read error. The chain is built from TRBV5-1 and TRBJ2-2; the D gene is possibly TRBD2 (6 bases). CDR3 length: 16 amino acids. From germline, CDR1 is SGHRS and CDR2 YFSETQ. In DNA, the CDR3 is TGCGCCAGCAGCTTGGTAGCGGAGGGGAACGCCGGGGAGCTGTTTTTT. Its protein product is CASSLVAEGNAGELFF.

The table lists this clone with a few counts. The chain employs TRBV25-1 and TRBJ1-3; 7 bases line up with TRBD1. V was clipped by 10 bases and J by 3 bases; unmatched bases: 3. Germline CDR1 is MGHDK and CDR2 is SYGVNS. The CDR3 spans 12 residues. The CDR3 DNA sequence: TGTGCCACCGGGACAGATGGAAACACCATATATTTT. Protein: CATGTDGNTIYF.

This clone was seen a few times. The chain joins TRBV6-5 to TRBJ1-1; no reliable D call. Germline-derived CDR1 and CDR2 are MNHEY and SVGAGI. The CDR3 is made up of 11 amino acids. V dropped 4 bases and J dropped 5 bases, with 5 bases sitting between them. As DNA, the CDR3 is TGTGCCAGCAGTTCCCGGACTGAAGCTTTCTTT. Protein: CASSSRTEAFF.

In its sample, this clone was seen once. The chain links TRBV6-1 to TRBJ1-2; perhaps TRBD1 as D (5 bases). The CDR3 runs to 16 residues. Germline V CDR1 and CDR2: MNHNS, SASEGT. Trimming left V 1 base short and J 6 bases short, with 18 bases between. For the CDR3, the DNA is TGTGCCAGCAGTGAAGTGGGGGGACTCTCCTCACATGGCTACACCTTC. It codes for CASSEVGGLSSHGYTF.

This clone was counted between two and nine times. The chain combines TRBV6-1 with TRBJ1-2, with 9 bases that match TRBD1. The germline gives CDR1 MNHNS, CDR2 SASEGT. The CDR3 spans 15 residues. The V segment lost 8 bases and the J segment 2 bases; nucleotides outside the gene matches: 9. The CDR3 is CASGAGQGYNYGYTF. For the CDR3, the DNA is TGTGCCAGCGGTGCCGGACAGGGGTACAACTATGGCTACACCTTC.

The chain uses TRBV5-1 and TRBJ1-1; weak D call: TRBD1 (6 bases). Germline V lookup: CDR1 SGHRS, CDR2 YFSETQ. V was pared by 6 bases and J by 1 base, with 10 bases between. The CDR3 consists of 13 residues. The CDR3 nucleotides read TGCGCCAGCACCTACAGGGAGAACACTGAAGCTTTCTTT. Its protein is CASTYRENTEAFF.

The chain recombines TRBV2 with TRBJ2-1; TRBD2 agrees at 14 bases. Trimming at V came to 7 bases and at J to 6 bases, leaving 2 bases not matched to a gene. CDR3 size: 14 residues. The germline gives CDR1 SNHLY, CDR2 FYNNEI. The CDR3 DNA follows: TGTGCCAGCACCGGACTAGCGGGAGGCAATGAGCAGTTCTTC. It specifies CASTGLAGGNEQFF.

The chain uses TRBV19 and TRBJ2-2, with 8 nucleotides matching TRBD2. The V segment lost 5 bases and the J segment 6 bases; nucleotides outside the gene matches: 5. CDR3 length equals 14 residues. The germline V gene has CDR1 LNHDA and CDR2 SQIVND (reference sequence). The CDR3: CASSLSGMAGELFF. The CDR3 DNA sequence: TGTGCCAGTAGTCTTAGCGGGATGGCCGGGGAGCTGTTTTTT.

The chain carries TRBV7-7 and TRBJ2-1, with D possibly being TRBD2 (6 bases). Germline CDR1 and CDR2: SSHAT and FNYEAQ (reference sequence). The germline V and J ends were trimmed by 4 bases and 0 bases, with 13 bases remaining between them. The length of the CDR3 is 16 residues. The CDR3 is CASSCGVPDSYNEQFF. The CDR3 DNA follows: TGTGCCAGCAGCTGCGGGGTCCCCGACTCCTACAATGAGCAGTTCTTC.

The genes are TRBV19 and TRBJ2-4, with 12 positions matching TRBD2. The V gene's germline CDR1 is LNHDA and CDR2 SQIVND (reference sequence). The CDR3 runs 17 residues. V was clipped by 9 bases and J by 6 bases; unmatched bases: 15. CDR3 nucleotide sequence: TGTGCCAGGAAGTTGACTAGCGGGAGTGATCCTAGAAACATTCAGTACTTC. Translation gives CARKLTSGSDPRNIQYF.

This clone showed up just a few times. The rearrangement uses TRBV4-2 and TRBJ1-2; D is perhaps TRBD1 (6 bases). Germline V lookup: CDR1 LGHNA, CDR2 YNFKEQ. The CDR3 sequence is 13 residues long. Trimming stripped 5 bases from V and 8 bases from J, with 15 bases between. The CDR3 here is CASSSRTDGGYTF. CDR3 in DNA: TGTGCCAGCAGCTCCAGGACAGACGGAGGCTACACCTTC.

The chain couples TRBV30 to TRBJ2-7; 10 bases fit TRBD2. CDR1 and CDR2 (germline): GTSNPN, SVGIG (reference sequence). The junction had 2 bases not matched to a gene; V was cut back by 6 bases and J by 0 bases. CDR3 length equals 13 residues. CDR3 sequence: CACVAGGSYEQYF. CDR3 coding DNA: TGTGCCTGTGTAGCGGGAGGCTCCTACGAGCAGTACTTC.

The chain is built from TRBV7-2 and TRBJ2-7, with TRBD2 matching 10 bases. Germline V lookup: CDR1 SGHTA, CDR2 FQGNSA. The junction had 11 bases not matched to a gene; V was cut back by 6 bases and J by 3 bases. The CDR3 covers 16 residues. The CDR3 is CASRRSGLAGVYEQYF. DNA of the CDR3: TGTGCCAGCAGGCGGTCCGGGCTAGCGGGAGTCTACGAGCAGTACTTC.

The chain links TRBV7-3 to TRBJ2-3, with D perhaps TRBD2 (5 bases). V was cut by 4 bases and J by 0 bases, with 11 bases left in between. Germline V gives CDR1 SGHTA, CDR2 FQGTGA. The CDR3 totals 15 residues. CDR3 DNA: TGTGCCAGCAGCTCCGGACTCCCGAGCACAGATACGCAGTATTTT. Its protein is CASSSGLPSTDTQYF. Full variable domain (outside the CDR3, taken from reference TRBV7-3 and TRBJ2-3): GAGVSQTPSNKVTEKGKYVELRCDPISGHTALYWYRQSLGQGPEFLIYFQGTGAADDSGLPNDRFFAVRPEGSVSTLKIQRTERGDSAVYLCASSSGLPSTDTQYFGPGTRLTVL.

The chain employs TRBV9 and TRBJ2-1; TRBD2 is a possible D gene (5 bases). Per the germline V gene, CDR1 is SGDLS and CDR2 is YYNGEE. With 0 bases removed from V and 0 bases from J, the gap between germline ends came to 10 bases. CDR3 length equals 16 residues. CDR3 sequence reads: CASSVAGWGSYNEQFF. CDR3 nucleotides: TGTGCCAGCAGCGTAGCGGGGTGGGGCTCCTACAATGAGCAGTTCTTC.

The chain's CDR3 is CAWNPGQGGNTIYF. CDR3 sequence (DNA): TGTGCCTGGAACCCGGGACAGGGTGGAAACACCATATATTTT. The chain is built from TRBV30 and TRBJ1-3; 9 bases map to TRBD1. Germline V CDR1 and CDR2: GTSNPN, SVGIG (reference sequence). Trimming removed 4 bases from V and 3 bases from J; junction bases left unmatched: 4. The CDR3 consists of 14 residues.

The chain employs TRBV4-2 and TRBJ1-2, with D possibly being TRBD1 (6 bases). The V gene lost 2 bases and the J gene lost 0 bases, with 28 bases spanning the gap. The germline V gene encodes CDR1 LGHNA and CDR2 YNFKEQ. This CDR3 region has 21 residues. CDR3: CASSQPIYGQNPMNTNYGYTF. The CDR3 region has the DNA TGTGCCAGCAGCCAACCCATCTACGGACAGAACCCAATGAACACTAACTATGGCTACACCTTC.

The chain recombines TRBV6-6 with TRBJ1-5; no reliable D call. V was clipped by 4 bases and J by 0 bases, with 13 bases between them. Germline-derived CDR1 and CDR2 are MNHNY and SVGAGI (reference sequence). The CDR3 runs 16 residues. DNA for the CDR3: TGTGCCAGCAGTTCTGGAGGAACTTATAGCAATCAGCCCCAGCATTTT. Translation: CASSSGGTYSNQPQHF.

This chain joins TRBV2 and TRBJ2-7; TRBD2 agrees at 8 bases. The CDR3 length is 12 residues. V shed 9 bases and J 2 bases; nucleotides not matched to a gene: 3. Germline CDR1 is SNHLY and CDR2 is FYNNEI. The CDR3 sequence: CASKRGTYEQYF. The CDR3 DNA sequence: TGTGCCAGTAAGCGGGGGACCTACGAGCAGTACTTC.

This clone was counted between two and nine times. The rearrangement joins TRBV2 to TRBJ2-3; D perhaps matches TRBD2 (5 bases). Per germline, CDR1 SNHLY and CDR2 FYNNEI. This CDR3 is built from 15 residues. Trimming removed 6 bases at V and 0 bases at J, with 13 bases between. CDR3 region: CASRIGLSSTDTQYF. The DNA of the CDR3 is TGTGCCAGCAGGATAGGACTCTCTAGCACAGATACGCAGTATTTT.

CDR3: CASSPGQGAGGYGYTF. For the CDR3, the DNA is TGTGCCAGCAGCCCGGGGCAGGGGGCGGGTGGCTATGGCTACACCTTC. J is TRBJ1-2 and V is TRBV7-2; 8 bases align to TRBD1. The CDR3 has 16 residues. V lost 5 bases and J lost 4; bases outside the gene matches: 12. CDR1 SGHTA and CDR2 FQGNSA come from the germline V gene.